Below are 2 T cell receptor beta chains sequenced from a single sample in a study of PD-1 blockade in classical Hodgkin lymphoma. This table comes from immunoSEQ multiplex PCR, and its TCRdb copy is limited to in-frame clones, with some not included. The top ten hold about 9% of the sample, which has tens of thousands of clones, approximately 78% seen once. The time point denotes: cycle 4 day 1 (C4D1), after more than 5 weeks of nivolumab. All trial patients relapsed after autologous stem cell transplantation. Sequenced material: peripheral blood mononuclear cells (PBMCs), taken before the fourth cycle of nivolumab. The source is a human donor with classical Hodgkin lymphoma.

The chain recombines TRBV28 with TRBJ1-5; perhaps TRBD1 as D (6 bases). Germline CDR1 and CDR2: MDHEN and SYDVKM. V was clipped by 6 bases and J by 7 bases, with 19 bases between them. The CDR3 extends over 15 amino acids. CDR3 in amino acids: CASRAGVRGGQPQHF. CDR3 bases: TGTGCCAGCAGGGCAGGGGTTAGGGGGGGCCAGCCCCAGCATTTT. Complete variable domain (other parts from reference TRBV28 and TRBJ1-5): DVKVTQSSRYLVKRTGEKVFLECVQDMDHENMFWYRQDPGLGLRLIYFSYDVKMKEKGDIPEGYSVSREKKERFSLILESASTNQTSMYLCASRAGVRGGQPQHFGDGTRLSIL.

The rearrangement joins TRBV7-9 to TRBJ2-5; tentative D call: TRBD1 (5 bases). Germline values: CDR1 SEHNR, CDR2 FQNEAQ (reference sequence). This CDR3 contains 14 residues. The CDR3 DNA is TGTGCGACCTCCAGAAGGACCCAGGGAGAGACCCAGTACTTC. This sequence encodes CATSRRTQGETQYF. The whole variable domain, filled in from reference TRBV7-9 and TRBJ2-5, reads DTGVSQNPRHKITKRGQNVTFRCDPISEHNRLYWYRQTLGQGPEFLTYFQNEAQLEKSRLLSDRFSAERPKGSFSTLEIQRTEQGDSAMYLCATSRRTQGETQYFGPGTRLLVL.